This T cell receptor (beta chain) was found in a study of blood T cell repertoires in COVID-19. V lost 11 bases and J lost 0, with 19 bases in between. This CDR3 contains 15 residues. Germline V gives CDR1 MNHEY, CDR2 SMNVEV (reference sequence). Method: immunoSEQ multiplex PCR; TCRdb's copy keeps in-frame clones and lacks some. The sample carries 110,000 to 150,000 clones, 85% to 90% recorded once. Sequencing was carried out using PBMCs or T cells enriched from blood (not recorded which). This sequence originates from a man aged 60 to 69 who had recovered from COVID-19. The V gene is TRBV27, the J gene TRBJ2-5; D is possibly TRBD1 (6 bases). The CDR3: CAASKGRGYQETQYF. The CDR3 nucleotides read TGTGCCGCCTCGAAGGGAAGGGGGTACCAAGAGACCCAGTACTTC.